What follows describes a single T cell receptor beta chain. Its antigen remains unknown. This sample is drawn from a study of Ad26.COV2.S vaccination and SARS-CoV-2 variants. At the level of the study: Once, or twice with 56 days between doses, Ad26.COV2.S was given intramuscularly. Notes on the study in general: Among vaccine recipients, spike-specific TCR breadth exceeded that of placebo recipients.

This CDR3 has 15 amino acids. Trimming shortened V by 0 bases and J by 1 base, and 9 bases separated the two germline ends. The germline gives CDR1 SEHNR, CDR2 FQNEAQ (reference sequence). Only in-frame clones appear in the TCRdb table, and some are missing; sequencing was by immunoSEQ multiplex PCR. The sample shows around 340,000 clones, about 89% of them seen only once. Documented treatment: over 15 received Ad26.COV2.S at low or high dose, single or two shots; about 5 received placebo; per-sample allocation not given. It was on day 63 after the first vaccine or placebo injection that samples were taken. The donor was a Boston adult aged 18-55 years.

The starting material was peripheral blood, obtained in a trial of Ad26.COV2.S vaccine versus placebo. The V gene is TRBV7-9, the J gene TRBJ1-1, with D possibly matching TRBD1 (6 bases). The receptor's source is a person aged 18-60 years who received the Ad26.COV2.S COVID-19 vaccine or a placebo. The CDR3 region has the DNA TGTGCCAGCAGCTTAGCAAGGGGGTCGAACACTGAAGCTTTCTTT. It encodes CASSLARGSNTEAFF.